The T cell receptor (beta chain) described here comes from a study of chemoradiotherapy in HPV16-positive cancers. Only in-frame clones appear in the TCRdb table, and some are missing; sequencing was by immunoSEQ multiplex PCR. The data show about 22,000 clones, roughly 92% seen once. Germline V gene data show CDR1 as SGHVS and CDR2 as FNYEAQ. V shed 1 base, J shed 10 bases, and the junction held 10 bases outside the gene matches. This CDR3 spans 15 amino acids. On this clone itself: Its antigen is still unknown.

Points from the study as a whole: Candidate HPV-specific clones and E7-related TCR motifs grew in tumor during treatment.

The sample in question was blood, obtained from a patient who underwent chemoradiotherapy. The gene calls are TRBV7-6 and TRBJ2-1, with 7 bases identical to TRBD2. This receptor was identified in a human donor with HPV-associated anogenital cancer. The CDR3 nucleotides read TGTGCCAGCAGCTTAGGAGGACTAGTAGCAGGAGAGCAGTTCTTC. Amino acids: CASSLGGLVAGEQFF.